This passage covers 21 T cell receptor beta chains from one sample sequenced in a study of patients and donors after allogeneic stem cell transplantation. MiXCR was run by TCRdb on the RT-PCR reads, yielding one entry per CDR3 protein. The sample lists around 150,000 distinct CDR3 sequences; about a third were seen once. Sequencing was performed on blood, either unsorted or a sorted T cell fraction (not recorded which). All receptors derive from a human donor who was either an allogeneic HSCT recipient or a stem cell or donor lymphocyte infusion donor (not recorded which). It is not recorded whose cells these are; they may come from a transplant donor.

This clonotype occurred a few times. V and J are TRBV2 and TRBJ1-5; no reliable D call. The CDR3 is made up of 14 amino acids. Per the germline V gene, CDR1 is SNHLY and CDR2 is FYNNEI. The V gene lost 5 bases and the J gene lost 0 bases, with 8 bases spanning the gap. Here the CDR3 reads CASSWTDSNQPQHF. The CDR3 DNA reads TGTGCCAGCAGTTGGACTGATAGCAATCAGCCCCAGCATTTT.

The chain combines TRBV30 with TRBJ1-2; no clear D gene. CDR3 length: 11 amino acids. Trimming left V 3 bases short and J 4 bases short, with 6 bases between. The germline V gene encodes CDR1 GTSNPN and CDR2 SVGIG (reference sequence). The CDR3 DNA is TGTGCCTGGAGGCCTTCCTATGGCTACACCTTC. Protein product: CAWRPSYGYTF.

In this sample, this clonotype turned up a few times. The rearrangement joins TRBV5-6 to TRBJ2-1; D gene unclear. Trimming pared 2 bases from V and 6 bases from J, leaving 9 bases between. The CDR3 consists of 13 residues. Germline loops: CDR1 SGHDT, CDR2 YYEEEE. The CDR3: CASSLGSPNEQFF. The CDR3 DNA sequence: TGTGCCAGCAGCTTAGGTAGCCCCAATGAGCAGTTCTTC.

This clonotype has just one count. The V and J genes are TRBV5-5 and TRBJ2-7, with TRBD2 as a possible D gene (6 bases). The CDR3 consists of 13 residues. The V end was cut by 0 bases, the J end by 7 bases, with 11 bases between. CDR1 and CDR2 from the germline V gene are SGHKS and YYEKEE (reference sequence). Here the CDR3 reads CASSLAVAGEQYV. DNA of the CDR3: TGTGCCAGCAGCTTGGCCGTGGCGGGGGAGCAGTACGTC.

As regards this clonotype: The junction and the germline gene differ at one end; a read error may be behind it. The J gene is TRBJ2-2, the V gene TRBV29-1; D is undetermined. CDR3 length: 10 residues. Looked up from germline, CDR1 is SQVTM and CDR2 is ANQGSEA. The CDR3 loop reads CPWITGELFF. The CDR3 nucleotides read TGTCCTTGGATCACCGGGGAGCTGTTTTTT.

CDR3 bases: TGTGCCAGCAGTTACGAGGCAGACACAGATACGCAGTATTTT. Its protein is CASSYEADTDTQYF. The chain uses TRBV6-5 and TRBJ2-3; D gene ambiguous. V dropped 2 bases and J dropped 2 bases, with 8 bases sitting between them. CDR1 and CDR2 from the germline V gene are MNHEY and SVGAGI. The CDR3 contains 14 residues.

The chain is built from TRBV5-5 and TRBJ2-3, with a weak D call TRBD1 (6 bases). Per germline, CDR1 SGHKS and CDR2 YYEKEE (reference sequence). This CDR3 comprises 14 residues. V was shortened by 5 bases and J by 4 bases, with 14 bases between the two germline ends. The CDR3, as DNA: TGTGCCAGCAGGAACACAGGGTCGGCAGATACGCAGTATTTT. Its protein product is CASRNTGSADTQYF.

CDR3: CASSSPDSSGNTIYF. The CDR3 coding sequence is TGTGCCAGCAGCTCCCCCGACAGCTCTGGAAACACCATATATTTT. The chain couples TRBV7-9 to TRBJ1-3, with a weak D call TRBD1 (5 bases). CDR1 and CDR2 (germline): SEHNR, FQNEAQ (reference sequence). The CDR3 has 15 amino acids. V dropped 4 bases and J dropped 0 bases, with 10 bases sitting between them.

This clonotype showed up just a few times. The J gene is TRBJ1-6, the V gene TRBV27; D is undetermined. CDR1 MNHEY and CDR2 SMNVEV come from the germline V gene (reference sequence). This CDR3 comprises 14 residues. V lost 4 bases, J lost 10 bases, and 14 bases lay in between. The CDR3 DNA sequence: TGTGCCAGCAGTTCCCAGGCCGGGCCATCACCCCTCCACTTT. This codes for CASSSQAGPSPLHF.

This clonotype has a single count. This sequence joins TRBV11-2 and TRBJ2-1, with D perhaps given as TRBD1 or TRBD2 (5 bases each). This CDR3 has 14 residues. The germline gives CDR1 SGHAT, CDR2 FQNNGV. Trimming took 0 bases from V and 11 from J, leaving 14 bases between them. The CDR3 sequence: CASSLDLGTEKQFF. The DNA of the CDR3 is TGTGCCAGCAGCTTAGATCTGGGGACGGAAAAGCAGTTCTTC.

This clonotype was detected once. The rearrangement uses TRBV5-1 and TRBJ2-7; weak D call: TRBD2 (5 bases). The CDR3 is made up of 13 amino acids. Germline assignment: CDR1 SGHRS and CDR2 YFSETQ. The V gene lost 7 bases and the J gene lost 1 base, with 12 bases spanning the gap. The CDR3 nucleotides are TGCGCCAGCCGTGGGAGAGGATCCTACGAGCAGTACTTC. Translation gives CASRGRGSYEQYF.

This sequence joins TRBV12-3 or TRBV12-4 and TRBJ1-1; no firm D call. The CDR3 totals 12 residues. V was cut by 2 bases and J by 8 bases, with 9 bases left in between. CDR3 nucleotides: TGTGCCAGCAGTTTATTGAGGACCGAAGCTTTCTTT. Protein product: CASSLLRTEAFF.

The chain recombines TRBV6-5 with TRBJ1-5; unclear D gene. Trimming left V 8 bases short and J 3 bases short, with 8 bases between. CDR3 length equals 12 residues. The germline V gene has CDR1 MNHEY and CDR2 SVGAGI. The CDR3 DNA reads as TGTGCCAGCTGCGGGCCCAATCAGCCCCAGCATTTT. This translates into CASCGPNQPQHF.

The chain couples TRBV5-1 to TRBJ2-1, with 9 bases fitting TRBD1. The ends lost 1 base at V and 5 bases at J; junction bases unmatched: 4. CDR1 and CDR2 (germline): SGHRS, YFSETQ. The length of the CDR3 is 15 residues. The CDR3 here is CASSLWTGVDNEQFF. The DNA of the CDR3 is TGCGCCAGCAGCTTGTGGACAGGGGTAGACAATGAGCAGTTCTTC.

This clonotype was counted between two and nine times. This chain uses TRBV20-1 with TRBJ1-6; 11 bases are shared with TRBD1. CDR1 and CDR2 from the germline V gene are DFQATT and SNEGSKA (reference sequence). Trimming at V came to 5 bases and at J to 0 bases, leaving 9 bases not matched to a gene. The CDR3 sequence is 18 residues long. CDR3 bases: TGCAGTGCTCGGTGGACAGGGGGCTTGAGCTCCTATAATTCACCCCTCCACTTT. Amino acid sequence: CSARWTGGLSSYNSPLHF.

The rearrangement links TRBV27 to TRBJ1-5, with D perhaps matching TRBD1 (5 bases). The germline V and J ends were trimmed by 5 bases and 0 bases, with 11 bases remaining between them. The germline V gene has CDR1 MNHEY and CDR2 SMNVEV (reference sequence). The CDR3 has 15 amino acids. The CDR3 coding sequence is TGTGCCAGCAGTCCTCGGGGGGATAGCAATCAGCCCCAGCATTTT. It translates to CASSPRGDSNQPQHF.

There are a few counts of this clonotype. The J gene is TRBJ2-1, the V gene TRBV28; TRBD2 matches 8 bases. Germline assignment: CDR1 MDHEN and CDR2 SYDVKM. This CDR3 contains 15 residues. V was clipped by 9 bases and J by 7 bases; unmatched bases: 14. The CDR3 spells CASRGVVAGWNEQFF. The CDR3 DNA reads TGTGCCAGTCGAGGGGTGGTAGCGGGGTGGAATGAGCAGTTCTTC.

The chain links TRBV5-1 to TRBJ2-3, with a possible D match to TRBD1 (5 bases). The V and J ends lost 0 bases and 5 bases respectively, with 10 bases between them. The CDR3 extends over 14 amino acids. Germline loops: CDR1 SGHRS, CDR2 YFSETQ. The CDR3, as DNA: TGCGCCAGCAGCTTGGTCCAGGGTTTAGATACGCAGTATTTT. Encoded protein: CASSLVQGLDTQYF.

The J gene is TRBJ1-2, the V gene TRBV7-2, with D maybe TRBD1 (5 bases). The CDR3 has 14 amino acids. V was clipped by 5 bases and J by 8 bases, with 18 bases between them. The germline V gene encodes CDR1 SGHTA and CDR2 FQGNSA. CDR3 amino acids: CASSVRDPLSGYTF. The CDR3 DNA reads as TGTGCCAGCAGCGTCCGGGACCCTCTGTCGGGCTACACCTTC.

The sample holds a few counts of this clonotype. V usage is TRBV5-1 and J usage is TRBJ1-4; D is perhaps TRBD1 (5 bases). CDR1 is SGHRS and CDR2 is YFSETQ in the germline V gene. CDR3 length: 15 amino acids. Trimming cost V 0 bases and J 2 bases, with 8 bases left between them. CDR3: CASSLVGTTNEKLFF. The CDR3 region has the DNA TGCGCCAGCAGCTTGGTGGGGACCACTAATGAAAAACTGTTTTTT.

The rearrangement joins TRBV24-1 to TRBJ2-7; D gene uncertain. Trimming left V 8 bases short and J 2 bases short, with 6 bases between. The CDR3 covers 11 residues. Looked up from germline, CDR1 is KGHDR and CDR2 is SFDVKD. Here the CDR3 DNA reads TGTGCCACCAACAAGGCCTACGAGCAGTACGTC. It is translated as CATNKAYEQYV.